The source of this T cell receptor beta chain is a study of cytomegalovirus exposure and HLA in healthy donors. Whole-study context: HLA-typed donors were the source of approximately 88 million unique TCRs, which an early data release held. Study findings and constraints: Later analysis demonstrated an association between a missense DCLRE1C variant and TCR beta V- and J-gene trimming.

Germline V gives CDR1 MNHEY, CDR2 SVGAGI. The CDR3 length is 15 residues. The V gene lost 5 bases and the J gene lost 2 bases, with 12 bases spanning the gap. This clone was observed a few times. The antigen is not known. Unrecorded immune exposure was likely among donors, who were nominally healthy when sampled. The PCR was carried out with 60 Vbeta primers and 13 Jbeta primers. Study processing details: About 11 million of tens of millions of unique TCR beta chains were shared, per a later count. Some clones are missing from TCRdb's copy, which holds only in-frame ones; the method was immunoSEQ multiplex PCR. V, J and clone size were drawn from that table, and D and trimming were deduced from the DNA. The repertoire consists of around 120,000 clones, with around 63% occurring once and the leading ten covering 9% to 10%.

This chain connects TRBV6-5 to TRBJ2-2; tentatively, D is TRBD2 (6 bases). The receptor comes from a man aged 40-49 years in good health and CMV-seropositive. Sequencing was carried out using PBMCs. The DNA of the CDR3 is TGTGCCAGCAGTCCCGGGACTGCTAACACCGGGGAGCTGTTTTTT. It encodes CASSPGTANTGELFF.